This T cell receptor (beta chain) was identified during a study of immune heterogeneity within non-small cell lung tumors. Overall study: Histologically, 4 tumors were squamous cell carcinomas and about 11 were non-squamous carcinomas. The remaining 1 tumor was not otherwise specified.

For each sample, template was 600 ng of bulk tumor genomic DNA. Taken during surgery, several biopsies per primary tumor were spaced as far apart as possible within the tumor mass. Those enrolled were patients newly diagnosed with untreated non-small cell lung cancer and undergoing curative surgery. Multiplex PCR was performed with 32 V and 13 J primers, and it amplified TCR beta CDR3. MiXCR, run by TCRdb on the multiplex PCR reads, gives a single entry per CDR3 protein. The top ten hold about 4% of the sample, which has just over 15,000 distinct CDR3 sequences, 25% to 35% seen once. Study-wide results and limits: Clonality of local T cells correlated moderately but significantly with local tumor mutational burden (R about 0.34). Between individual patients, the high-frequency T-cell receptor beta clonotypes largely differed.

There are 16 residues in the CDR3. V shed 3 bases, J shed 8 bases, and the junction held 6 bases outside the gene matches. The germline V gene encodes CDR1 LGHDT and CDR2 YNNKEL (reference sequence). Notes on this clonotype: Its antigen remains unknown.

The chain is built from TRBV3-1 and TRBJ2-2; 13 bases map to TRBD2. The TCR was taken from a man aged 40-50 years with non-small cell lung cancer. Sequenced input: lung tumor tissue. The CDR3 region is CASSHTTSGRIGELFF. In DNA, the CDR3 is TGTGCCAGCAGCCACACGACTAGCGGGAGGATAGGGGAGCTGTTTTTT.